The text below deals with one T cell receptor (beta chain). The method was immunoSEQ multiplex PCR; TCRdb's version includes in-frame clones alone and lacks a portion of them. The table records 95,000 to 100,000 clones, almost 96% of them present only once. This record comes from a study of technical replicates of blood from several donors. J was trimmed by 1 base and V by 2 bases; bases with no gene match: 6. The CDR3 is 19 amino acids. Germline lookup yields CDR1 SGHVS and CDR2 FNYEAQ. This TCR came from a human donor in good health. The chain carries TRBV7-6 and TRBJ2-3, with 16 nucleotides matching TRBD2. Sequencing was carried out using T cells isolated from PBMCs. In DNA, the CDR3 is TGTGCCAGCAGCTTATTGGGGACTAGCGGGGGGGCGGGCACAGATACGCAGTATTTT. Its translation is CASSLLGTSGGAGTDTQYF.